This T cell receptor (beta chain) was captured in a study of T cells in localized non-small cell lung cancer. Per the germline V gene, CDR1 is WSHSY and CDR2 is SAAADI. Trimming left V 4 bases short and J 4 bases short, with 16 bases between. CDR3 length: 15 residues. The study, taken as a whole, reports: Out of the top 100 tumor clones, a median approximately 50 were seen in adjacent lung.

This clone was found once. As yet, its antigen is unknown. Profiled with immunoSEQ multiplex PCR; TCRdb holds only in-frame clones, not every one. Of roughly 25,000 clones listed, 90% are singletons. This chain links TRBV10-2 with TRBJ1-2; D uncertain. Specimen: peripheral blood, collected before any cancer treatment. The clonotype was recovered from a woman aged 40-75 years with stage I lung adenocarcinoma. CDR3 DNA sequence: TGCGCCAGCAGTGGAGGCGACCTCAGACTCTATGGCTACACCTTC. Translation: CASSGGDLRLYGYTF.